The 22 T cell receptor beta chains reported below all come from one sample, sequenced in a study of blood T cell repertoires in COVID-19. Using immunoSEQ multiplex PCR, the repertoire was profiled, and TCRdb retains in-frame clones only, with some absent. This table has 200,000 or so clones, approximately 84% appearing once. The sequencing input was peripheral blood. The receptors shown here come from a woman in her 30s who had recovered from COVID-19.

The chain couples TRBV25-1 to TRBJ2-1; 11 positions agree with TRBD2. Germline V gives CDR1 MGHDK, CDR2 SYGVNS. The length of the CDR3 is 16 residues. V shed 5 bases and J 7 bases; nucleotides not matched to a gene: 10. Here the CDR3 DNA reads TGTGCCAGCAGTTGGACTAGCGGGTCCCGAAAGAATGAGCAGTTCTTC. Translated, it gives CASSWTSGSRKNEQFF. The variable domain in full, with the rest retrieved from reference TRBV25-1 and TRBJ2-1, is EADIYQTPRYLVIGTGKKITLECSQTMGHDKMYWYQQDPGMELHLIHYSYGVNSTEKGDLSSESTVSRIRTEHFPLTLESARPSHTSQYLCASSWTSGSRKNEQFFGPGTRLTVL.

V and J are TRBV7-3 and TRBJ2-2; D not certain. Looked up from germline, CDR1 is SGHTA and CDR2 is FQGTGA. The CDR3 contains 14 residues. V lost 5 bases and J lost 6, with 13 bases in between. The CDR3 coding sequence is TGTGCCAGCAGCGTGGAGCTGTCGGCCGGGGAGCTGTTTTTT. Its protein product is CASSVELSAGELFF. Full variable domain (rest looked up from reference TRBV7-3 and TRBJ2-2): GAGVSQTPSNKVTEKGKYVELRCDPISGHTALYWYRQSLGQGPEFLIYFQGTGAADDSGLPNDRFFAVRPEGSVSTLKIQRTERGDSAVYLCASSVELSAGELFFGEGSRLTVL.

This clone was seen only once. The chain joins TRBV28 to TRBJ2-1; D is possibly TRBD2 (6 bases). There are 15 residues in the CDR3. Germline V CDR1 and CDR2: MDHEN, SYDVKM. V was cut by 3 bases and J by 12 bases, with 21 bases left in between. CDR3: CASSFPPGLPQWQFF. Written as DNA, the CDR3 is TGTGCCAGCAGTTTTCCCCCGGGACTTCCTCAGTGGCAGTTCTTC.

The V call is TRBV28, the J call TRBJ2-7; D might be TRBD1 (6 bases). CDR3 size: 16 residues. Germline V gives CDR1 MDHEN, CDR2 SYDVKM. V gave up 6 bases and J gave up 3 bases, with 21 bases separating them. CDR3 bases: TGTGCCAGCAGCCGGGATCCAACAGGGACCCTCTACGAGCAGTACTTC. Translation gives CASSRDPTGTLYEQYF.

This clone was found once. The genes are TRBV15 and TRBJ2-3; 7 bases line up with TRBD1. The CDR3 runs to 14 residues. J was trimmed by 6 bases and V by 3 bases; bases with no gene match: 6. Germline V gene data show CDR1 as LNHNV and CDR2 as YYDKDF (reference sequence). The CDR3 loop reads CATSRTGIMDTQYF. The CDR3 nucleotides are TGTGCCACCAGCAGGACAGGGATAATGGATACGCAGTATTTT.

The chain combines TRBV5-5 with TRBJ2-7; the D gene is possibly TRBD2 (6 bases). Germline CDR1 SGHKS, CDR2 YYEKEE (reference sequence). CDR3 size: 13 residues. The V end lost 6 bases, the J end lost 4 bases, and 14 bases lay between the germline ends. The CDR3 DNA sequence: TGTGCCAGCAACTGGGACTTAAGTTACGAGCAGTACTTC. Protein sequence: CASNWDLSYEQYF.

J is TRBJ2-5 and V is TRBV28; 12 bases are shared with TRBD1. Germline assignment: CDR1 MDHEN and CDR2 SYDVKM. The CDR3 loop spans 18 amino acids. Trimming cost V 3 bases and J 1 base; bases outside gene matches: 9. The CDR3 reads CASSLGQGAGKSQETQYF. The CDR3 DNA is TGTGCCAGCAGTTTGGGACAGGGGGCGGGGAAGAGCCAAGAGACCCAGTACTTC.

The J gene is TRBJ2-7, the V gene TRBV21-1; whether TRBD1, the table's D call, matches the DNA was not checked. TRBV21-1 is assigned pseudogene status. The CDR3 length is 15 residues. The CDR3 DNA reads TGTGCCAGCAGCTGTCGGACAGGGGGGCAATACGAGCAGTACTTC. This sequence encodes CASSCRTGGQYEQYF.

J is TRBJ2-3 and V is TRBV5-1, with D possibly being TRBD1 (6 bases). This CDR3 is built from 15 residues. V gave up 4 bases and J gave up 2 bases, with 14 bases separating them. Germline V gene data show CDR1 as SGHRS and CDR2 as YFSETQ. CDR3 region: CASSHRDKLTDTQYF. CDR3 bases: TGCGCCAGCAGCCACCGGGACAAGCTCACAGATACGCAGTATTTT.

The gene calls are TRBV7-2 and TRBJ2-5; 10 bases map to TRBD1. The germline V gene encodes CDR1 SGHTA and CDR2 FQGNSA. Trimming cost V 2 bases and J 5 bases; bases outside gene matches: 8. CDR3 length equals 16 residues. This CDR3 reads CASSLQSTGGEETQYF. DNA for the CDR3: TGTGCCAGCAGCTTACAATCGACAGGGGGCGAGGAGACCCAGTACTTC. Supplemented by reference TRBV7-2 and TRBJ2-5, the full variable domain reads GAGVSQSPSNKVTEKGKDVELRCDPISGHTALYWYRQSLGQGLEFLIYFQGNSAPDKSGLPSDRFSAERTGGSVSTLTIQRTQQEDSAVYLCASSLQSTGGEETQYFGPGTRLLVL.

J is TRBJ1-2 and V is TRBV28; D possibly corresponds to TRBD1 (5 bases). Germline V gives CDR1 MDHEN, CDR2 SYDVKM. V was clipped by 5 bases and J by 1 base, with 17 bases between them. CDR3 length equals 16 residues. CDR3 sequence reads: CASSTPEGPHNYGYTF. For the CDR3, the DNA is TGTGCCAGCAGTACTCCGGAGGGACCGCATAACTATGGCTACACCTTC.

This clone is a singleton in its sample. The V and J genes are TRBV4-1 and TRBJ2-3; 15 bases map to TRBD2. With V trimmed by 0 bases and J by 7 bases, 2 bases remained unmatched. The CDR3 contains 16 residues. Germline-derived CDR1 and CDR2 are MGHRA and YSYEKL. The CDR3 spells CASSQEGTSGRNTQYF. CDR3 DNA sequence: TGCGCCAGCAGCCAAGAAGGGACTAGCGGGAGGAATACGCAGTATTTT.

The chain joins TRBV9 to TRBJ2-3; TRBD2 agrees at 9 bases. The CDR3 contains 16 residues. V shed 3 bases and J 6 bases; nucleotides not matched to a gene: 11. Germline CDR1 and CDR2: SGDLS and YYNGEE. CDR3 in DNA: TGTGCCAGCAGCGAGCAACTAGCGGGCCGTCCGGATACGCAGTATTTT. Its protein is CASSEQLAGRPDTQYF.

This clone was picked up a small number of times. J is TRBJ1-1 and V is TRBV7-9; D perhaps matches TRBD1 (6 bases). From germline, CDR1 is SEHNR and CDR2 FQNEAQ (reference sequence). Trimming removed 0 bases from V and 1 base from J, with 9 bases in between. The CDR3 consists of 15 residues. The CDR3 bases are TGTGCCAGCAGCTTAGCCTCGACAGGGAACACTGAAGCTTTCTTT. It codes for CASSLASTGNTEAFF.

This clone has only a few counts. The chain's CDR3 is CASSLSGDTEAFF. In DNA form, the CDR3 reads TGCGCCAGCAGCTTGAGCGGGGACACTGAAGCTTTCTTT. The chain links TRBV5-1 to TRBJ1-1; D is unresolved. The CDR3 sequence is 13 residues long. From germline, CDR1 is SGHRS and CDR2 YFSETQ. Trimming took off 1 base at V and 3 bases at J, with 7 bases between the two ends.

The rearrangement links TRBV6-1 to TRBJ1-2, with TRBD1 as a possible D gene (5 bases). The ends were cut back, 0 bases at V and 3 bases at J, with 11 bases in the middle. Germline V gene sequence: CDR1 MNHNS, CDR2 SASEGT. The CDR3 length is 15 residues. CDR3 sequence reads: CASSEAGAVYYGYTF. As DNA, the CDR3 is TGTGCCAGCAGTGAAGCTGGGGCGGTGTACTATGGCTACACCTTC.

The J gene is TRBJ1-4, the V gene TRBV4-1; a possible D gene is TRBD1 (5 bases). The CDR3 spans 16 residues. Germline lookup yields CDR1 MGHRA and CDR2 YSYEKL. The V end lost 7 bases, the J end lost 1 base, and 16 bases lay between the germline ends. In DNA form, the CDR3 reads TGCGCCAGCATCACCAAGTGGGGGGTAACTAATGAAAAACTGTTTTTT. Its translation: CASITKWGVTNEKLFF.

The rearrangement uses TRBV7-9 and TRBJ2-7, with 7 bases fitting TRBD2. This CDR3 has 15 residues. V lost 1 base and J lost 6; bases outside the gene matches: 9. Germline V CDR1 and CDR2: SEHNR, FQNEAQ (reference sequence). The CDR3 sequence: CASSLVGAGSAEQYF. In nucleotides, the CDR3 is TGTGCCAGCAGCTTAGTAGGAGCGGGATCCGCCGAGCAGTACTTC.

The V gene is TRBV7-6, the J gene TRBJ2-5; D gene uncertain. Per germline, CDR1 SGHVS and CDR2 FNYEAQ. Trimming removed 6 bases at V and 2 bases at J, with 16 bases between. The CDR3 runs to 15 residues. The CDR3 DNA sequence: TGTGCCAGCAGTTCCCCCGAGGCCCCACAAGAGACCCAGTACTTC. It codes for CASSSPEAPQETQYF. The full variable domain, its missing parts supplied by reference TRBV7-6 and TRBJ2-5, is GAGVSQSPRYKVTKRGQDVALRCDPISGHVSLYWYRQALGQGPEFLTYFNYEAQQDKSGLPNDRFSAERPEGSISTLTIQRTEQRDSAMYRCASSSPEAPQETQYFGPGTRLLVL.

V gene TRBV11-2 combines with J gene TRBJ2-7; weak D call: TRBD1 (5 bases). The CDR3 is 16 residues long. Trimming removed 0 bases from V and 2 bases from J, with 14 bases in between. Germline CDR1 reads SGHAT; CDR2 reads FQNNGV. CDR3 loop: CASSLDSRTPTYEQYF. DNA for the CDR3: TGTGCCAGCAGCTTAGATTCCCGGACACCTACCTACGAGCAGTACTTC.

DNA for the CDR3: TGTGCCTGGAGTCCGACCGGGACAGGGGGCGACGAGCAGTACTTC. Its protein is CAWSPTGTGGDEQYF. The chain joins TRBV30 to TRBJ2-7; 12 bases align to TRBD1. This CDR3 has 15 residues. CDR1 is GTSNPN and CDR2 is SVGIG in the germline V gene (reference sequence). The V gene end was trimmed by 2 bases and the J gene end by 5 bases; junction bases not matched to a gene: 7.

The V call is TRBV6-1, the J call TRBJ1-1; no firm D call. CDR1 and CDR2 from the germline V gene are MNHNS and SASEGT. The CDR3 contains 13 residues. Trimming left V 0 bases short and J 5 bases short, with 7 bases between. CDR3 DNA: TGTGCCAGCAGTGAAGCGGAGGGAACTGAAGCTTTCTTT. Translating gives CASSEAEGTEAFF.